The source of this T cell receptor (beta chain) is a study of CD8+ T cells in alopecia areata. Study-level points and caveats: Alopecia totalis/universalis scalp especially showed more expanded CD8+ clones than normal scalp. Many of the expanded lesional clones endured in scalp and blood while on tofacitinib.

The sample holds one count of this clone. Its antigen is as yet unknown. TCR sequencing used cDNA made by reverse transcription of extracted RNA. Using immunoSEQ multiplex PCR, the repertoire was profiled, and TCRdb retains in-frame clones only, with some absent. Among under 350,000 clones listed, 58% were seen once. Treatment described: oral pan-JAK inhibitor, 5-10 mg twice daily. This CDR3 is 15 amino acids long. Trimming took off 0 bases at V and 9 bases at J, with 15 bases between the two ends. From germline, CDR1 is MGHRA and CDR2 YSYEKL. The material was CD4+ T cells sorted from blood, obtained at week 24, from a patient treated with tofacitinib. The V gene is TRBV4-1, the J gene TRBJ2-1; D is possibly TRBD1 (5 bases). This receptor was taken from a human donor with alopecia areata. This CDR3 reads CASSQDPRVGTEQFF. The CDR3, as DNA: TGCGCCAGCAGCCAAGATCCCAGGGTGGGAACTGAGCAGTTCTTC.